Following are 22 T cell receptor beta chains from one sample sequenced in a study of blood T cells in healthy people across ages. For the second PCR, which ran for roughly 6 to 12 cycles, a sample-barcoded 5' primer and a J-beta primer mix were used. TCRdb redid the calling of the 5' RACE reads with MiXCR, one entry per CDR3 protein. Of fewer than 900,000 distinct CDR3 sequences in the sample, about 37% were seen once. Material for sequencing was blood. The receptors come from a man aged 18 to 30 in good health.

Ten or more counts support this clonotype. The CDR3 region is CASSQGRASGGSTDTQYF. In DNA form, the CDR3 reads TGCGCCAGCAGCCAAGGAAGGGCTAGCGGGGGAAGCACAGATACGCAGTATTTT. J is TRBJ2-3 and V is TRBV4-1, with 10 positions matching TRBD2. The germline gives CDR1 MGHRA, CDR2 YSYEKL. This CDR3 region has 18 residues. V lost 1 base and J lost 0; bases outside the gene matches: 7.

Only a few counts were recorded for this clonotype. J is TRBJ2-1 and V is TRBV12-3 or TRBV12-4; perhaps D is TRBD1 or TRBD2 (5 bases each). With 2 bases removed from V and 8 bases from J, the gap between germline ends came to 13 bases. The CDR3 covers 14 residues. The CDR3 is CASSLRDGAHEQFF. The CDR3 bases are TGTGCCAGCAGTTTAAGAGACGGGGCCCATGAGCAGTTCTTC.

On this clonotype itself: One junction end does not reproduce the germline sequence, and a read error may be involved. The genes are TRBV12-3 or TRBV12-4 and TRBJ1-1, with D perhaps TRBD1 (5 bases). This CDR3 has 14 residues. CDR3 coding DNA: TGTGCCTGCAGCCAGACAATGGGGGGCACTGAAGCTTTCTTT. Its translation is CACSQTMGGTEAFF.

The chain recombines TRBV5-1 with TRBJ2-4; possible D gene TRBD2, 5 bases. The end of the DNA aligns better with TRBJ2-7, so the J call may be wrong. Germline CDR1 and CDR2: SGHRS and YFSETQ. The CDR3 extends over 14 amino acids. The DNA of the CDR3 is TGCGCCAGCAGCAAGCGGTTAGGGTTCGACGAGCAGTACTTC. Translated: CASSKRLGFDEQYF.

This clonotype came up many times. The chain is built from TRBV4-1 and TRBJ2-3; the D gene is possibly TRBD2 (6 bases). Germline CDR1 reads MGHRA; CDR2 reads YSYEKL. V lost 3 bases and J 0 bases, leaving 10 bases between the germline ends. The CDR3 sequence is 15 residues long. The CDR3: CASSQISGSTDTQYF. The CDR3, as DNA: TGCGCCAGCAGCCAGATTAGCGGCAGCACAGATACGCAGTATTTT.

The genes are TRBV21-1 and TRBJ1-2; the table's D gene call, TRBD1, was not cross checked with the DNA. TRBV21-1 is a pseudogene locus. The CDR3 runs 17 residues. For the CDR3, the DNA is TGTGCCAGCAGCGGGAGGCTCGGGGGGCGCCGCTCCCATGGCTACACCTTC. Amino acid sequence: CASSGRLGGRRSHGYTF.

V and J are TRBV15 and TRBJ1-5; no definite D call. V gave up 4 bases and J gave up 9 bases, with 10 bases separating them. This CDR3 has 12 amino acids. Germline V gives CDR1 LNHNV, CDR2 YYDKDF (reference sequence). The chain's CDR3 is CATSKGVRPQHF. The CDR3 DNA follows: TGTGCCACCAGCAAGGGAGTACGGCCCCAGCATTTT. The whole variable domain, remainder taken from reference TRBV15 and TRBJ1-5, is DAMVIQNPRYQVTQFGKPVTLSCSQTLNHNVMYWYQQKSSQAPKLLFHYYDKDFNNEADTPDNFQSRRPNTSFCFLDIRSPGLGDTAMYLCATSKGVRPQHFGDGTRLSIL.

On this clonotype itself: Without the conserved terminal phenylalanine or tryptophan, this CDR3 likely stems from a read error. The chain combines TRBV7-2 with TRBJ2-1; TRBD2 matches 10 bases. The CDR3 is 13 amino acids. The trim removed 1 base at V and 9 bases at J, leaving 0 bases unmatched. Per the germline V gene, CDR1 is SGHTA and CDR2 is FQGNSA. In DNA form, the CDR3 reads TGTGCCAGCAGCTTAGGACTAGCGGGTGAGCAGTTCTTG. Protein: CASSLGLAGEQFL.

This clonotype showed up many times. The CDR3 nucleotides read TGCAGTGCTAGAGGGGACAGGGAAGGAGGCTACACCTTC. It codes for CSARGDREGGYTF. This rearrangement joins TRBV20-1 to TRBJ1-2, with 9 bases lining up with TRBD1. After removal of 1 base from V and 8 bases from J, the junction contained 5 bases not matched to a gene. CDR1 is DFQATT and CDR2 is SNEGSKA in the germline V gene (reference sequence). CDR3 length: 13 residues.

This clonotype was seen more than once but under ten times. Here the CDR3 DNA reads TGTGCCAGCAGTCCTAACCCTGGGGCAGGGTTATTTTATGGCTACACCTTC. Protein product: CASSPNPGAGLFYGYTF. The V and J genes are TRBV27 and TRBJ1-2; a possible D gene is TRBD1 (5 bases). This CDR3 spans 17 amino acids. The V end lost 5 bases, the J end lost 5 bases, and 24 bases lay between the germline ends. Germline V gives CDR1 MNHEY, CDR2 SMNVEV (reference sequence).

This clonotype was detected a few times. The rearrangement joins TRBV12-3 or TRBV12-4 to TRBJ2-2, with D possibly being TRBD1 or TRBD2 (6 bases each). The V end was cut by 6 bases, the J end by 5 bases, with 13 bases between. The CDR3 extends over 14 amino acids. CDR3 in amino acids: CASSEGGNTGELFF. CDR3 coding DNA: TGTGCCAGCAGCGAGGGGGGAAATACCGGGGAGCTGTTTTTT.

This clonotype was recorded a few times. The chain carries TRBV11-2 and TRBJ2-7, with a possible D match to TRBD1 (5 bases). The germline CDR1 and CDR2 sequences are SGHAT and FQNNGV. The CDR3 extends over 16 amino acids. V was trimmed by 0 bases and J by 0 bases, leaving 12 bases between them. The CDR3 DNA sequence: TGTGCCAGCAGCTTAGATGGGGCCTTCGGCTCCTACGAGCAGTACTTC. Amino acids: CASSLDGAFGSYEQYF.

This clonotype occurred a few times. A junction end diverges from the germline sequence, so it may reflect a read error. The J gene is TRBJ1-2, the V gene TRBV12-3 or TRBV12-4; 9 bases map to TRBD1. The CDR3 is 13 residues long. The CDR3 sequence: CASSPDRGYAYTF. In DNA, the CDR3 is TGTGCCAGCAGTCCGGACAGGGGCTATGCCTACACCTTC.

This clonotype was observed once. One end of the junction does not line up with germline, which may come from a read error. The J gene is TRBJ1-3, the V gene TRBV6-5; D may be TRBD1 (5 bases). The CDR3 runs to 15 residues. CDR1 MNHEY and CDR2 SVGAGI come from the germline V gene. The CDR3 region is CASSQGPASGNTVYF. CDR3 DNA: TGTGCCAGCAGTCAGGGCCCGGCCTCTGGAAACACCGTATATTTT.

In this sample, this clonotype turned up many times. The genes are TRBV18 and TRBJ2-4; TRBD1 agrees at 7 bases. The CDR3 covers 16 residues. The J segment lost 0 bases and the V segment lost 4 bases, leaving 6 bases of the junction unmatched. Germline V gene sequence: CDR1 KGHSH, CDR2 LQKENI. The CDR3 nucleotides are TGTGCCAGCTCACGGGGACAGACCCTAGCCAAAAACATTCAGTACTTC. Translated: CASSRGQTLAKNIQYF.

There are a few counts of this clonotype. The chain links TRBV24-1 to TRBJ2-5, with D possibly matching TRBD2 (5 bases). Germline assignment: CDR1 KGHDR and CDR2 SFDVKD. Trimming took 4 bases from V and 4 from J, leaving 9 bases between them. The CDR3 has 13 amino acids. CDR3 bases: TGTGCCACCAGTGAGTCGGCGGGAGAGACCCAGTACTTC. Its translation: CATSESAGETQYF.

This clonotype was counted ten times or more. This rearrangement joins TRBV27 to TRBJ2-1; D not certain. Deletions cut 8 bases from V and 4 bases from J, with 18 bases between. Germline values: CDR1 MNHEY, CDR2 SMNVEV (reference sequence). This CDR3 comprises 15 residues. CDR3 sequence: CASRPGRTAYNEQFF. Written as DNA, the CDR3 is TGTGCCAGCCGTCCTGGGCGAACTGCGTACAATGAGCAGTTCTTC.

The rearrangement joins TRBV20-1 to TRBJ2-2; TRBD1 matches at 8 bases. CDR3 size: 16 residues. The germline gives CDR1 DFQATT, CDR2 SNEGSKA (reference sequence). V lost 0 bases to trimming and J lost 4 bases; unmatched junction nucleotides: 7. CDR3 sequence reads: CSAREGAGGFTGELFF. The CDR3 bases are TGCAGTGCTAGAGAGGGGGCAGGGGGCTTCACCGGGGAGCTGTTTTTT.

This clonotype showed up just a few times. This chain connects TRBV5-6 to TRBJ2-7; 7 bases agree with TRBD1. CDR1 and CDR2 from the germline V gene are SGHDT and YYEEEE. The CDR3 contains 14 residues. V gave up 4 bases and J gave up 3 bases; unmatched junction bases: 7. CDR3 loop: CASSPWDSNYEQYF. CDR3 in DNA: TGTGCCAGCAGCCCGTGGGACAGTAACTACGAGCAGTACTTC.

Ten or more counts support this clonotype. This rearrangement joins TRBV10-3 to TRBJ2-7; 8 nucleotides match TRBD1. The CDR3 runs 15 residues. The V segment lost 3 bases and the J segment 1 base; nucleotides outside the gene matches: 5. CDR1 is ENHRY and CDR2 is SYGVKD in the germline V gene. CDR3: CAISESGGASYEQYF. CDR3 DNA: TGTGCCATCAGTGAATCAGGGGGCGCGTCCTACGAGCAGTACTTC.

In nucleotides, the CDR3 is TGCAGTGCTAGATTAGGGACAGGGGGCGGGAATGAAAAACTGTTTTTT. Amino acid sequence: CSARLGTGGGNEKLFF. The chain recombines TRBV20-1 with TRBJ1-4; the match to TRBD1 covers 12 bases. This CDR3 contains 16 residues. Germline assignment: CDR1 DFQATT and CDR2 SNEGSKA (reference sequence). The trim removed 2 bases at V and 5 bases at J, leaving 6 bases unmatched.

The chain carries TRBV4-3 and TRBJ1-1; D call uncertain. The CDR3 is made up of 13 amino acids. In germline, CDR1 is LGHNA, CDR2 YSLEER. V was trimmed by 3 bases and J by 1 base, leaving 6 bases between them. CDR3 DNA sequence: TGCGCCAGCAGCCAGAAAACGAACACTGAAGCTTTCTTT. The encoded protein is CASSQKTNTEAFF.